The count of the clone carrying this T cell receptor (beta chain) is one. This specimen comes from a study of blood T cells in healthy people across ages. Primed by a sample-barcoded 5' primer and a J-beta primer mix, a second PCR proceeded for roughly 7 to 11 cycles. MiXCR was run by TCRdb on the 5' RACE reads, yielding one entry per CDR3 protein. The repertoire holds approximately 800,000 distinct CDR3 sequences, with 55% to 65% as singletons. Germline CDR1 is LGHNA and CDR2 is YSLEER. The V and J ends lost 6 bases and 2 bases respectively, with 9 bases between them. There are 13 residues in the CDR3.

The clonotype comes from a man aged 25 to 45 in good health. The source material was blood. The gene calls are TRBV4-3 and TRBJ2-3; D unclear. Here the CDR3 reads CASSNTNTDTQYF. CDR3 DNA sequence: TGCGCCAGCAGTAACACCAACACAGATACGCAGTATTTT.